The rows below give T cell receptor beta chains drawn from one sample of a study of T cell repertoires in cytomegalovirus infection. TCRdb fed the reads into MiXCR, producing one record per CDR3 protein. The sample lists approximately 750,000 distinct CDR3 sequences, less than 40% occurring once. Material for sequencing was PBMCs. These TCRs come from a human donor in good health (CMV status not recorded). Some clones in this sample may be carry-over from other donors' samples. Each CDR3 is given with its conserved first and last residue. D genes are given only for firm matches. Clone size, where shown, is once, few, many, or a class for clones that have expanded.

CDR3aa: CASSYSRDRGNQPQHF
CDR3nt: TGTGCCAGCAGTTACTCCCGGGACAGGGGCAATCAGCCCCAGCATTTT
abundance: NA
d_gene: TRBD1
v_gene: TRBV6-2/TRBV6-3
j_gene: TRBJ1-5
len: 16

CDR3aa: CASSLRAGTGNEQYF
CDR3nt: TGTGCCAGCAGCTTGCGCGCCGGGACAGGGAACGAGCAGTACTTC
abundance: NA
d_gene: TRBD1
v_gene: TRBV7-9
j_gene: TRBJ2-7
len: 15

CDR3aa: CASSLKGLGSYEQYF
CDR3nt: TGTGCCAGCAGTTTGAAGGGACTAGGGTCCTACGAGCAGTACTTC
abundance: NA
d_gene: TRBD2
v_gene: TRBV12-3/TRBV12-4
j_gene: TRBJ2-7
len: 15

CDR3aa: CASSPLITEVEWPQHF
CDR3nt: TGTGCCAGCAGTCCTTTAATCACCGAAGTTGAGTGGCCCCAGCATTTT
abundance: few
d_gene: NA
v_gene: TRBV28
j_gene: TRBJ1-5
len: 16

CDR3aa: CASRASRSGNTIYF
CDR3nt: TGTGCCAGCAGAGCAAGCCGCTCTGGAAACACCATATATTTT
abundance: NA
d_gene: NA
v_gene: TRBV11-2
j_gene: TRBJ1-3
len: 14

CDR3aa: CASSLFLAGAVADTQYF
CDR3nt: TGTGCCAGCAGCTTATTCCTAGCGGGAGCAGTGGCAGATACGCAGTATTTT
abundance: many
d_gene: TRBD2
v_gene: TRBV7-2
j_gene: TRBJ2-3
len: 17

CDR3aa: CASSFDRGVHEQYF
CDR3nt: TGTGCCAGCAGTTTCGACAGGGGGGTTCACGAGCAGTACTTC
abundance: NA
d_gene: TRBD1
v_gene: TRBV12-3/TRBV12-4
j_gene: TRBJ2-7
len: 14

CDR3aa: CASSQGGQGEKLFF
CDR3nt: TGTGCCAGCAGCCAGGGGGGACAGGGTGAAAAACTGTTTTTT
abundance: NA
d_gene: TRBD1
v_gene: TRBV7-3
j_gene: TRBJ1-4
len: 14

CDR3aa: CAISPQVFDRATNTEAFF
CDR3nt: TGTGCCATCAGCCCCCAGGTGTTCGACCGGGCTACCAACACTGAAGCTTTCTTT
abundance: few
d_gene: NA
v_gene: TRBV10-3
j_gene: TRBJ1-1
len: 18

CDR3aa: CSVDPDRAPGYTF
CDR3nt: TGCAGCGTTGACCCCGACAGGGCCCCTGGCTACACCTTC
abundance: NA
d_gene: TRBD1
v_gene: TRBV29-1
j_gene: TRBJ1-2
len: 13

CDR3aa: CASRDRTTDTQYF
CDR3nt: TGTGCCAGCCGGGACAGAACCACAGATACGCAGTATTTT
abundance: few
d_gene: TRBD1
v_gene: TRBV25-1
j_gene: TRBJ2-3
len: 13

CDR3aa: CASSPSAQNSNQPQHF
CDR3nt: TGTGCCAGCTCACCATCGGCCCAGAATAGCAATCAGCCCCAGCATTTT
abundance: NA
d_gene: NA
v_gene: TRBV18
j_gene: TRBJ1-5
len: 16

CDR3aa: CASSYSIGLTSGREQFF
CDR3nt: TGTGCCAGCAGTTACTCGATAGGTTTGACTAGCGGACGTGAGCAGTTCTTC
abundance: few
d_gene: TRBD2
v_gene: TRBV6-6
j_gene: TRBJ2-1
len: 17

CDR3aa: CASSYGGSSYNSPLHF
CDR3nt: TGTGCCAGCAGTTACGGGGGGAGCTCCTATAATTCACCCCTCCACTTT
abundance: few
d_gene: NA
v_gene: TRBV6-5
j_gene: TRBJ1-6
len: 16

CDR3aa: CASSLTGTGKGYTF
CDR3nt: TGTGCCAGCAGTCTAACCGGGACAGGGAAAGGCTACACCTTC
abundance: few
d_gene: TRBD1
v_gene: TRBV28
j_gene: TRBJ1-2
len: 14

CDR3aa: CASSLYLGSEAFF
CDR3nt: TGTGCCAGCAGCTTATATTTGGGTTCTGAAGCTTTCTTT
abundance: NA
d_gene: NA
v_gene: TRBV11-3
j_gene: TRBJ1-1
len: 13

CDR3aa: CASSSQGFYGYTF
CDR3nt: TGTGCCAGCAGTTCACAGGGATTCTATGGCTACACCTTC
abundance: many
d_gene: NA
v_gene: TRBV12-3/TRBV12-4
j_gene: TRBJ1-2
len: 13

CDR3aa: CASKGGWDKNIQYF
CDR3nt: TGTGCCAGCAAAGGAGGGTGGGACAAAAACATTCAGTACTTC
abundance: once
d_gene: NA
v_gene: TRBV12-3/TRBV12-4
j_gene: TRBJ2-4
len: 14

CDR3aa: CASSLSQGRETYF
CDR3nt: TGTGCCAGCAGCTTATCGCAGGGGAGGGAGACGTACTTC
abundance: NA
d_gene: NA
v_gene: TRBV7-2
j_gene: TRBJ2-7
len: 13

CDR3aa: CASSASPEAFF
CDR3nt: TGTGCCAGTAGTGCCTCTCCTGAAGCTTTCTTT
abundance: NA
d_gene: NA
v_gene: TRBV19
j_gene: TRBJ1-1
len: 11

CDR3aa: CASSLWLRRPLYF
CDR3nt: TGTGCCAGCAGTTTATGGTTACGGCGTCCCCTTTACTTC
abundance: NA
d_gene: NA
v_gene: TRBV12-3/TRBV12-4
j_gene: TRBJ2-4
len: 13

CDR3aa: CASSFRLGGQHYGYTF
CDR3nt: TGTGCCAGCAGTTTTAGGTTGGGGGGACAGCACTATGGCTACACCTTC
abundance: NA
d_gene: TRBD1
v_gene: TRBV6-6
j_gene: TRBJ1-2
len: 16

CDR3aa: CSVLSGRWYEQYF
CDR3nt: TGCAGCGTCCTGAGCGGGAGATGGTACGAGCAGTACTTC
abundance: few
d_gene: TRBD2
v_gene: TRBV29-1
j_gene: TRBJ2-7
len: 13

CDR3aa: CASSIGNRATEAFF
CDR3nt: TGTGCCAGTAGTATCGGGAATCGAGCGACTGAAGCTTTCTTT
abundance: NA
d_gene: NA
v_gene: TRBV19
j_gene: TRBJ1-1
len: 14

CDR3aa: CASSYIRDSSYEQYF
CDR3nt: TGTGCCAGCAGTTATATTAGGGACAGTTCCTACGAGCAGTACTTC
abundance: few
d_gene: TRBD1
v_gene: TRBV6-6
j_gene: TRBJ2-7
len: 15

CDR3aa: CASSPRAGGAGDTQYF
CDR3nt: TGTGCCAGCAGTCCTCGGGCCGGGGGCGCGGGGGATACGCAGTATTTT
abundance: NA
d_gene: NA
v_gene: TRBV7-9
j_gene: TRBJ2-3
len: 16

CDR3aa: CASTGRPISQPQHF
CDR3nt: TGTGCCAGTACAGGCAGACCTATCTCTCAGCCCCAGCATTTT
abundance: few
d_gene: NA
v_gene: TRBV19
j_gene: TRBJ1-5
len: 14

CDR3aa: CASSLRGTVEFF
CDR3nt: TGTGCCAGCAGCTTAAGGGGGACTGTCGAGTTCTTC
abundance: NA
d_gene: NA
v_gene: TRBV11-2
j_gene: TRBJ2-1
len: 12

CDR3aa: CASSYPITGQTYGYTF
CDR3nt: TGTGCCAGCAGTTACCCGATAACAGGTCAAACTTATGGCTACACCTTC
abundance: few
d_gene: NA
v_gene: TRBV6-5
j_gene: TRBJ1-2
len: 16

CDR3aa: CASSAPGLDLLGRDTQYF
CDR3nt: TGTGCCAGCAGTGCCCCGGGGCTTGATCTTCTGGGCCGAGATACGCAGTATTTT
abundance: NA
d_gene: NA
v_gene: TRBV6-6
j_gene: TRBJ2-3
len: 18

CDR3aa: CASSLPQDNSPLHF
CDR3nt: TGTGCCAGCAGCTTACCGCAAGATAATTCACCCCTCCACTTT
abundance: few
d_gene: NA
v_gene: TRBV7-2
j_gene: TRBJ1-6
len: 14

CDR3aa: CASSASPSGGPGTQSF
CDR3nt: TGTGCCAGTAGCGCCTCCCCTAGCGGGGGTCCCGGGACCCAGTCCTTC
abundance: NA
d_gene: TRBD2
v_gene: TRBV13
j_gene: TRBJ2-5
len: 16

CDR3aa: CASSYSKDTSGNTIYF
CDR3nt: TGTGCCAGCAGTTACTCGAAGGACACCTCTGGAAACACCATATATTTT
abundance: NA
d_gene: NA
v_gene: TRBV6-2/TRBV6-3
j_gene: TRBJ1-3
len: 16

CDR3aa: CASRSHGKGNEKLFF
CDR3nt: TGTGCCAGTAGGAGCCATGGAAAAGGGAACGAAAAACTGTTTTTT
abundance: NA
d_gene: NA
v_gene: TRBV19
j_gene: TRBJ1-4
len: 15

CDR3aa: CASSLALPTSSGRSYEQYF
CDR3nt: TGTGCCAGCAGCTTAGCGTTGCCGACAAGTTCGGGACGAAGCTACGAGCAGTACTTC
abundance: NA
d_gene: NA
v_gene: TRBV7-6
j_gene: TRBJ2-7
len: 19

CDR3aa: CASSQSGVSTDTQYF
CDR3nt: TGTGCCAGCAGCCAAAGCGGGGTGAGCACAGATACGCAGTATTTT
abundance: many
d_gene: TRBD2
v_gene: TRBV7-3
j_gene: TRBJ2-3
len: 15

CDR3aa: CAWSSDRVGGNQPQHF
CDR3nt: TGTGCCTGGAGTTCTGACAGGGTTGGAGGCAATCAGCCCCAGCATTTT
abundance: few
d_gene: TRBD1
v_gene: TRBV30
j_gene: TRBJ1-5
len: 16

CDR3aa: CASSPHPGLAGGSSYNEQFF
CDR3nt: TGTGCCAGCAGTCCTCACCCGGGACTAGCGGGGGGTTCCTCCTACAATGAGCAGTTCTTC
abundance: NA
d_gene: TRBD2
v_gene: TRBV27
j_gene: TRBJ2-1
len: 20

CDR3aa: CSARDQFGGGDEQFF
CDR3nt: TGCAGTGCTAGAGATCAGTTCGGGGGAGGCGATGAGCAGTTCTTC
abundance: few
d_gene: NA
v_gene: TRBV20-1
j_gene: TRBJ2-1
len: 15

CDR3aa: CASSPIPGGPQHF
CDR3nt: TGTGCCAGCAGCCCCATCCCGGGGGGCCCCCAGCATTTT
abundance: NA
d_gene: NA
v_gene: TRBV11-2
j_gene: TRBJ1-5
len: 13

CDR3aa: CASSFDVGRRAKNIQYF
CDR3nt: TGTGCCAGCAGCTTCGACGTGGGACGGAGAGCCAAAAACATTCAGTACTTC
abundance: few
d_gene: NA
v_gene: TRBV12-3/TRBV12-4
j_gene: TRBJ2-4
len: 17

CDR3aa: CASTQGTPSYNEQFF
CDR3nt: TGCGCCAGCACTCAAGGGACTCCCTCCTACAATGAGCAGTTCTTC
abundance: few
d_gene: NA
v_gene: TRBV10-2
j_gene: TRBJ2-1
len: 15